The 2 T cell receptor beta chains below were found in one sample sequenced in a study of blood T cells in healthy people across ages. A sample-barcoded 5' primer and a J-beta primer mix were used in a second PCR of roughly 7 to 12 cycles. TCRdb reprocessed the 5' RACE reads with MiXCR, giving one entry per CDR3 protein. The sample has 500,000 to 550,000 distinct CDR3 sequences; about 24% are singletons. In addition, the sample was reused for a study of T cells of mothers and their children.

What was sequenced was blood. The receptors originated from a boy younger than 18 in good health.

This clonotype was seen a handful of times. The V call is TRBV28, the J call TRBJ2-7, with D possibly being TRBD1 or TRBD2 (7 bases each). Trimming removed 5 bases from V and 0 bases from J, with 11 bases in between. From germline, CDR1 is MDHEN and CDR2 SYDVKM. CDR3 length equals 14 residues. The CDR3 bases are TGTGCCAGCAGTCGGGGGGACAGCTCCTACGAGCAGTACTTC. Protein: CASSRGDSSYEQYF. The complete variable domain, with remaining parts taken from reference TRBV28 and TRBJ2-7, reads DVKVTQSSRYLVKRTGEKVFLECVQDMDHENMFWYRQDPGLGLRLIYFSYDVKMKEKGDIPEGYSVSREKKERFSLILESASTNQTSMYLCASSRGDSSYEQYFGPGTRLTVT.

The J gene is TRBJ1-1, the V gene TRBV6-5, with a possible D match to TRBD1 (6 bases). V lost 5 bases and J lost 4, with 14 bases in between. The length of the CDR3 is 14 residues. The germline gives CDR1 MNHEY, CDR2 SVGAGI. The CDR3: CASSPQTGSTEAFF. Here the CDR3 DNA reads TGTGCCAGCAGTCCCCAGACAGGCAGCACTGAAGCTTTCTTT.